What follows are 4 T cell receptor beta chains derived from one specimen sequenced in a study of beta chain features in type 1 diabetes. As every portion of the isolated RNA was reverse transcribed, the sequencing read expressed TCRB transcripts. The protocol was immunoSEQ multiplex PCR, while the TCRdb copy is restricted to in-frame clones and leaves out a portion. The repertoire holds hundreds of thousands of clones, with around 15% as singletons. The sample consisted of naive CD4+ T cells from blood. These receptors were taken from a young man in good health.

This chain uses TRBV5-4 with TRBJ1-5; D perhaps matches TRBD1 (6 bases). Germline V CDR1 and CDR2: SGHNT, YYREEE (reference sequence). CDR3 length: 14 amino acids. V dropped 4 bases and J dropped 8 bases, with 16 bases sitting between them. DNA for the CDR3: TGTGCCAGCAGCGTCGGGACAACGGCGAAGCCCCAGCATTTT. Protein product: CASSVGTTAKPQHF.

The chain uses TRBV6-6 and TRBJ2-1; 10 bases fit TRBD2. After removal of 6 bases from V and 10 bases from J, the junction contained 12 bases not matched to a gene. The germline V gene encodes CDR1 MNHNY and CDR2 SVGAGI (reference sequence). The CDR3 is 15 amino acids. CDR3 coding DNA: TGTGCCAGCAGACCTCCTAGCGGGAGAATGCGCGAGCAGTTCTTC. Its translation: CASRPPSGRMREQFF.

V is TRBV7-2 and J is TRBJ2-7; D perhaps matches TRBD1 (6 bases). The length of the CDR3 is 15 residues. Looked up from germline, CDR1 is SGHTA and CDR2 is FQGNSA. Trimming took off 1 base at V and 2 bases at J, with 12 bases between the two ends. The DNA for the CDR3 is TGTGCCAGCAGCTTAGGCAGGGGAAGTGCCTACGAGCAGTACTTC. Its protein product is CASSLGRGSAYEQYF.

The chain carries TRBV9 and TRBJ1-6; D unclear. This CDR3 is 12 amino acids long. Germline V lookup: CDR1 SGDLS, CDR2 YYNGEE. Trimming shortened V by 6 bases and J by 7 bases, and 8 bases separated the two germline ends. The CDR3 reads CASKAKNSPLHF. CDR3 sequence (DNA): TGTGCCAGCAAGGCGAAAAATTCACCCCTCCACTTT.